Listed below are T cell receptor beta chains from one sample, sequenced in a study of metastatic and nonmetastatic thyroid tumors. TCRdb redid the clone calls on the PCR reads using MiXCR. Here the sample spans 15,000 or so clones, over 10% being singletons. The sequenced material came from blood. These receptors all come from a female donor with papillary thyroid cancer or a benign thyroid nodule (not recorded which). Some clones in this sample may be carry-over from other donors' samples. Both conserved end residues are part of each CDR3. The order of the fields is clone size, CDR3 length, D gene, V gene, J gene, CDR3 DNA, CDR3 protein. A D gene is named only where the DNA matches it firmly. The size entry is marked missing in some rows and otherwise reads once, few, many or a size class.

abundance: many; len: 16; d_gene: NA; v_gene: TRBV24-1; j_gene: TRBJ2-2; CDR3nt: TGTGCCACCAGTGACCCGGGACCGCCGAGGGGCGGGGAGCTGTTTTTT; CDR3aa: CATSDPGPPRGGELFF
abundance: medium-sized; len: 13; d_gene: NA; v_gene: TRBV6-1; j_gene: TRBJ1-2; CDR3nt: TGTGCCATCTCCGGGACTCCTTACTATGGCTACACCTTC; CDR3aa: CAISGTPYYGYTF
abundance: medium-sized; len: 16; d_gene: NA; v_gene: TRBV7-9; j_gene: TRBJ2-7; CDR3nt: TGTGCCAGCAGCTCATACCCGTTTGGGGGCTCCTACGAGCAGTACTTC; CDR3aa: CASSSYPFGGSYEQYF
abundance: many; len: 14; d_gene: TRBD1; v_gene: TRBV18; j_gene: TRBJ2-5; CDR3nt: TGTGCCAGCTCACCCCCGGGACAGCAAGAGACCCAGTACTTC; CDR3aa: CASSPPGQQETQYF
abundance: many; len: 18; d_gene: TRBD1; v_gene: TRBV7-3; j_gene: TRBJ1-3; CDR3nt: TGTGCCAGCACGACGATCGGACAGGGGGCTAACTCTGGAAACACCATATATTTT; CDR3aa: CASTTIGQGANSGNTIYF
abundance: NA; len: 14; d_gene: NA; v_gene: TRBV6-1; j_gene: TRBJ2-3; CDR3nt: TGTGCCAGCAGTGACGGGCTAGAGGCAGATACGCAGTATTTT; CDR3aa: CASSDGLEADTQYF
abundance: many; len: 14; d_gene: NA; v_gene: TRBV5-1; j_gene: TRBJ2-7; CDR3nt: TGCGCCAGCAGCCTGGACTTTCTCACCTACGAGCAGTACTTC; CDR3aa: CASSLDFLTYEQYF
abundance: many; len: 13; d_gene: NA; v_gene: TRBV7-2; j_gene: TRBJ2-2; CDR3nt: TGTGCCAGCACCACTCAGATCACCGGGGAGCTGTTTTTT; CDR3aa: CASTTQITGELFF
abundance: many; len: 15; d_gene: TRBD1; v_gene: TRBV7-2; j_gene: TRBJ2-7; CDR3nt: TGTGCCAGCAGCCCCGAAGGACAGGGGGATGGAGAGCAGTACTTC; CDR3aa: CASSPEGQGDGEQYF
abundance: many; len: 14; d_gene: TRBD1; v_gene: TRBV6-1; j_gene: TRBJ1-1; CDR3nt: TGTGCCAGCATCGGGACAGGGGCGGACACTGAAGCTTTCTTT; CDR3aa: CASIGTGADTEAFF
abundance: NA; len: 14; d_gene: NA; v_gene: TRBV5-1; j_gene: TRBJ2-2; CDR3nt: TGCGCCAGCAGGCAGGTGGGGGACACCGGGGAGCTGTTTTTT; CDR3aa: CASRQVGDTGELFF
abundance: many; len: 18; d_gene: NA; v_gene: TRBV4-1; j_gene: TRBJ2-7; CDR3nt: TGCGCCAGCAGCCAAGATCTGTCCCGGGGGCACACTCCCTACGAGCAGTACTTC; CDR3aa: CASSQDLSRGHTPYEQYF
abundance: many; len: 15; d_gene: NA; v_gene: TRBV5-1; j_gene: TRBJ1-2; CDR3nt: TGCGCCAGCAGTGCCGACGGGCAGCCGTTCTATGGCTACACCTTC; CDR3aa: CASSADGQPFYGYTF
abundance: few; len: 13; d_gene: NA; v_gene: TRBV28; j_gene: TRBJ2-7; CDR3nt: TGTGCCAGCAGTTTAACAGTGGACTACGGGCAGTACTTC; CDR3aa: CASSLTVDYGQYF
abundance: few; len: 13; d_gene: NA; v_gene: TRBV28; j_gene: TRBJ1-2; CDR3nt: TGTGCCAGAAGTTTATCTGGGCCATATGGATACACCTTC; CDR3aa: CARSLSGPYGYTF
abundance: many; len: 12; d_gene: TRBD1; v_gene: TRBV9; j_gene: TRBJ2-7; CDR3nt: TGTGCCAGCAGCGATACAGGGGTCGAGCAGTACTTC; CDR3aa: CASSDTGVEQYF
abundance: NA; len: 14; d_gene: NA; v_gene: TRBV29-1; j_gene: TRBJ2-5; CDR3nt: TGTAGCGTCGAGAGAAGTTTAGCGACTTGGACCCAGTACTTC; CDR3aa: CSVERSLATWTQYF
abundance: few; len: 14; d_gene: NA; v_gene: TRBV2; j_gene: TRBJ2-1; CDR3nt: TGTGCCAGCAGGGTCGGGAGTTCGCGTAATGAGCAGTTCTTC; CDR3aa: CASRVGSSRNEQFF
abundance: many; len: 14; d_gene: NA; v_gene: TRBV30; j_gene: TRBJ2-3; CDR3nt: TGTGCCTGGAGTGTAGCGCTTAGCACAGATACGCAGTATTTT; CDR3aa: CAWSVALSTDTQYF
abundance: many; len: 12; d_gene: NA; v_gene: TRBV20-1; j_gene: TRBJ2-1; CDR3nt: TGCAGTGCTAGGGGTATCTACAATGAGCAGTTCTTC; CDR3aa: CSARGIYNEQFF
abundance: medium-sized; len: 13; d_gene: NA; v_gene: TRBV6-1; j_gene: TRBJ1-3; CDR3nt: TGTGCCAGCAGCCTCCTGGGGGGAAACACCATATATTTT; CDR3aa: CASSLLGGNTIYF
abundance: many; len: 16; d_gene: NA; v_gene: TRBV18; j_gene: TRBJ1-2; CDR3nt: TGTGCCAGCTCACCACCGGTACGGACCTCTTCGGGCGGCTACACCTTC; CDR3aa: CASSPPVRTSSGGYTF
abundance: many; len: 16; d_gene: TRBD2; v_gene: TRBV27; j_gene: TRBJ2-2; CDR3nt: TGTGCCGGCCGACGGGGGGGGGGGGCGGGGACCGGGGAGCTGTTTTTT; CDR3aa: CAGRRGGGAGTGELFF
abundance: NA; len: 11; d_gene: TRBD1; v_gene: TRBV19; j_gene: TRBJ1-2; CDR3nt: TGTGCCAGTAGTTTCAACAGGGGATACACCTTC; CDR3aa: CASSFNRGYTF
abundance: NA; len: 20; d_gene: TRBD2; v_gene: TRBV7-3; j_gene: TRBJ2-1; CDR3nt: TGTGCCAGCAGCTTACGTGCCTCAACTAGCGGGAGTCCCAAATACAATGGGCAATTCTTC; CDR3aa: CASSLRASTSGSPKYNGQFF
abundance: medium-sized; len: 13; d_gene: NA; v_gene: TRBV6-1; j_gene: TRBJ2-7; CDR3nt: TGTGCCAGCCGCGGATGGGGAGAGGGCGAGCAGTACTTC; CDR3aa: CASRGWGEGEQYF
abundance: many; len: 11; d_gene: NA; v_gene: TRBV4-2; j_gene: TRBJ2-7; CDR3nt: TGTGCCAGCAGCCTCGACGCCGAGCAGTACTTC; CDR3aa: CASSLDAEQYF
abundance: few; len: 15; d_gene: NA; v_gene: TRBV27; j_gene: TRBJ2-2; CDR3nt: TGTGCCAGCAGAAGGCCGGGACCGAACACCGGGGAGCTGTTTTTT; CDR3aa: CASRRPGPNTGELFF
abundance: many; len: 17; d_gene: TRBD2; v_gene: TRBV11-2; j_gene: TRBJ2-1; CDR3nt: TGTGCCAGCAGCCCCCCTAGCGGGCTAATGGACTACAATGAGCAGTTCTTC; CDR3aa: CASSPPSGLMDYNEQFF